This note documents a single T cell receptor beta chain sequence. Its antigen is undetermined. The length of the CDR3 is 11 residues. Deletions cut 5 bases from V and 9 bases from J, with 8 bases between. The germline CDR1 and CDR2 sequences are SGHNT and YENEEA. The data derive from a study of T cells after yellow fever vaccination. Findings and limits, study-wide: A large majority of primary-vaccination clones showed up again after the booster (about 97% CD4, roughly 88% CD8). The presence of abundant clonotypes contaminating from the bulk population was possible in FACS-sorted repertoires. Compared with primary, the secondary response was weaker and peaked at day 5, not 15.

TCRdb called the 5' RACE reads again in MiXCR, with one record for every CDR3 protein. Among approximately 300,000 distinct CDR3 sequences listed, around 7% were seen once. The chain employs TRBV11-3 and TRBJ2-1; D is undetermined. The sample here was PBMCs, taken about 41 days after the first yellow fever vaccination. This clonotype was sampled from a man between 18 and 29 years old who received the YFV17D yellow fever vaccine. CDR3 sequence reads: CASSQNGEQFF. CDR3 sequence (DNA): TGTGCCAGCAGCCAAAATGGTGAGCAGTTCTTC.